This entry features one TCR beta chain sequence. Its target is unknown. CDR3 length: 14 residues. The V and J ends lost 4 bases and 6 bases, in that order; junction bases with no gene match: 5. This sample was taken from a study of CD8 T cells in ankylosing spondylitis. Study conclusions and caveats: Matched synovial fluid from ankylosing spondylitis patients was reported to be enriched for disease-linked clones.

Using its own MiXCR run on the 5' RACE reads, TCRdb lists one record per CDR3 protein. The sample has about 280,000 distinct CDR3 sequences; approximately 20% are singletons. This TCR derives from a male donor with ankylosing spondylitis or in good health (not recorded which). V usage is TRBV12-3 or TRBV12-4 and J usage is TRBJ2-2, with 7 nucleotides matching TRBD1. Sequenced sample: blood, either unsorted or a sorted T cell fraction (not recorded which). The CDR3 reads CASSYTGVAGELFF. The DNA of the CDR3 is TGTGCCAGCAGTTATACAGGGGTCGCCGGGGAGCTGTTTTTT.